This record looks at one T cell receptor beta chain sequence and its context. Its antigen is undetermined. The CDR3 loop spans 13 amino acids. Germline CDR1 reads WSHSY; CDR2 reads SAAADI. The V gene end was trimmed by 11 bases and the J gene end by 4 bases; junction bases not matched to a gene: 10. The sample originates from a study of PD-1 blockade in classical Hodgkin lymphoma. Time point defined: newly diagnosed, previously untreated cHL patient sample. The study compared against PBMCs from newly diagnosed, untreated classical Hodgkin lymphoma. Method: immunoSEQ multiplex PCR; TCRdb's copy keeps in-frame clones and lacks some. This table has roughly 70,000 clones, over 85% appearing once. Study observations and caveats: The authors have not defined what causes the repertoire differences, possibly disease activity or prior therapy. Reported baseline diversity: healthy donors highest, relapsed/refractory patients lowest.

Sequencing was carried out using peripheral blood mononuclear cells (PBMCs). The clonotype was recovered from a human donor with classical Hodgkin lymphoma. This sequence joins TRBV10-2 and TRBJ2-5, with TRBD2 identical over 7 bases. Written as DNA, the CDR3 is TGCGCCTGCGGGCTAGCGGACCGAGAGACCCAGTACTTC. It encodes CACGLADRETQYF.